This T cell receptor (beta chain) was found in a study of cytomegalovirus exposure and HLA in healthy donors. PCR primers comprised 60 Vbeta and 13 Jbeta primers. Some clones are missing from TCRdb's copy, which holds only in-frame ones; the method was immunoSEQ multiplex PCR. The table shows about 190,000 clones, with 70% to 80% occurring only once. Findings and caveats of the study: A missense DCLRE1C variant was associated with V- and J-gene trimming of TCR beta chains in a later analysis, and an independent cohort replicated the association.

Remarks on this clone: No antigen is known for it.

V was clipped by 7 bases and J by 6 bases; unmatched bases: 5. Germline CDR1 is SQVTM and CDR2 is ANQGSEA. The CDR3 runs to 11 residues. The J gene is TRBJ1-1, the V gene TRBV29-1; 7 bases are shared with TRBD1. The receptor was isolated from a woman aged 45-65 years in good health and CMV-seronegative. The sample comprised PBMCs. The DNA for the CDR3 is TGCAGCGCCGAGGGGACAGCTGAAGCTTTCTTT. Translated: CSAEGTAEAFF.